These T cell receptor beta chains were read from a single sample in a study of blood T cell repertoires in COVID-19. The assay was immunoSEQ multiplex PCR, and TCRdb's table has in-frame clones only and misses some. The data show 360,000 or so clones, roughly 89% seen once. Sequenced: PBMCs or T cells enriched from blood (not recorded which). The receptors here all came from a woman younger than 45 who had recovered from COVID-19. The CDR3 runs from the conserved cysteine through the conserved F or W. D genes are given only for firm matches. The size entry is marked missing in some rows and otherwise reads once, few, many or a size class.

j_call d_call v_call clone_size cdr3_nt cdr3_aa
TRBJ1-4 - TRBV18 once TGTGCCAGCTCACCGACATTGGAAAAACTGTTTTTT CASSPTLEKLFF
TRBJ2-3 - TRBV7-2 - TGTGCCAGCAGCCTGGGGTCGGGCGGGGTTAGCACAGATACGCAGTATTTT CASSLGSGGVSTDTQYF
TRBJ1-2 - TRBV12-5 - TGTGCTAGTGGTTTGTCCTCGACAGCACACTATGGCTACACCTTC CASGLSSTAHYGYTF
TRBJ1-5 - TRBV6-2/TRBV6-3 few TGTGCCAGCAGTTACCCAGGGGGCAATCAGCCCCAGCATTTT CASSYPGGNQPQHF
TRBJ2-5 TRBD1 TRBV6-5 - TGTGCCAGCAACAAAGACAGGGTGGAAGAGACCCAGTACTTC CASNKDRVEETQYF
TRBJ1-1 - TRBV28 - TGTGCCAGCAGTTTCACCCGATACAGCTCTTTCTTT CASSFTRYSSFF
TRBJ2-1 - TRBV9 - TGTGCCAGCAGCTCCTCCGGGACTCCCAATGAGCAGTTCTTC CASSSSGTPNEQFF
TRBJ2-3 - TRBV5-4 - TGTGCCAGCACCACGACTCAGGGGCTTGATACGCAGTATTTT CASTTTQGLDTQYF
TRBJ1-2 - TRBV30 few TGTGCCTGGAGTGTATCCCTTAGTGGCTACACCTTC CAWSVSLSGYTF
TRBJ1-2 TRBD1 TRBV29-1 - TGCAGCGTGGAGGGACAGGGGAGTGGCTACACCTTC CSVEGQGSGYTF
TRBJ2-1 TRBD2 TRBV9 few TGTGCCAGCAGCGCTAGCGGGGGGTACAATGAGCAGTTCTTC CASSASGGYNEQFF
TRBJ1-6 - TRBV5-1 - TGCGCCAGCAGCTTGGCCTGGGGGGATTCACCCCTCCACTTT CASSLAWGDSPLHF
TRBJ2-3 TRBD1 TRBV2 - TGTGCCAGCGGGGACAGGGGATATACGCAGTATTTT CASGDRGYTQYF
TRBJ2-1 - TRBV19 - TGTGCCAGTAGTCCCAGCCGAGCGTCCTACAATGAGCAGTTCTTC CASSPSRASYNEQFF
TRBJ2-7 TRBD1 TRBV25-1 - TGTGCCAGCAGGGGGACAGGGTCCTACGAGCAGTACTTC CASRGTGSYEQYF
TRBJ2-5 TRBD2 TRBV7-2 - TGTGCCAGCAGCCCAGGCGATATGCTAGCGGGGGAGCAAGAGACCCAGTACTTC CASSPGDMLAGEQETQYF
TRBJ2-1 TRBD2 TRBV10-2 - TGCGCCAGCAGTGATGAAGTTGGTAGCGGGACCTTATTCGAGCAGTTCTTC CASSDEVGSGTLFEQFF
TRBJ2-3 TRBD2 TRBV6-5 - TGTGCCAGCAGTTACCAAGCGGGAGAGAGGACAGATACGCAGTATTTT CASSYQAGERTDTQYF
TRBJ2-7 - TRBV11-2 - TGTGCCAGCAGCTTACAGGCAGAGTCCTCCTACGAGCAGTACTTC CASSLQAESSYEQYF
TRBJ1-6 TRBD1 TRBV6-5 - TGTGCCAGTAACAGGGGCCCTAATTCACCCCTCCACTTT CASNRGPNSPLHF
TRBJ1-5 - TRBV6-1 - TGTGCCAGCAGTGAATTGTCAAGCAATCAGCCCCAGCATTTT CASSELSSNQPQHF
TRBJ1-2 - TRBV3-1/TRBV3-2 few TGTGCCAGCAGCCACGTCCGGGGGGGCTATGGCTACACCTTC CASSHVRGGYGYTF
TRBJ1-5 TRBD1 TRBV6-5 - TGTGCCAGCCGGAGGGGGACAGGGTTCCCCCAGCATTTT CASRRGTGFPQHF
TRBJ1-3 TRBD1 TRBV27 once TGTGCCAGCAGTTCGACAGGGGGCTCTGGAAACACCATATATTTT CASSSTGGSGNTIYF
TRBJ1-5 - TRBV6-2/TRBV6-3 - TGTGCCAGCAGTTACGCGGCGCTAGGGGGGCCCCAGCATTTT CASSYAALGGPQHF
TRBJ2-1 TRBD2 TRBV4-2 - TGTGCCAGCAGCCAATATTCCCGACTAGCGGAGTACAATGAGCAGTTCTTC CASSQYSRLAEYNEQFF
TRBJ1-2 TRBD1 TRBV7-9 - TGTGCCAGCAGCTGGACAGGGGGCGGGGTTAACTATGGCTACACCTTC CASSWTGGGVNYGYTF
TRBJ1-1 - TRBV3-1/TRBV3-2 - TGTGCCAGCAGCCAAGTACAGAAGAACACTGAAGCTTTCTTT CASSQVQKNTEAFF
TRBJ1-3 - TRBV27 once TGTGCCAGCAGTGCTTTACAGAGCTCTGGAAACACCATATATTTT CASSALQSSGNTIYF
TRBJ1-5 - TRBV4-1 - TGCGCCAGCAGCCAAGATACAGGGAGTTATCAGCCCCAGCATTTT CASSQDTGSYQPQHF
TRBJ1-1 - TRBV4-1 few TGCGCCAGCAGCCAAGATTTGAGGAACACTGAAGCTTTCTTT CASSQDLRNTEAFF
TRBJ2-3 - TRBV9 - TGTGCCAGCAGCGAGACTAGACAGAGAACCACAGATACGCAGTATTTT CASSETRQRTTDTQYF
TRBJ2-2 - TRBV29-1 - TGCAGCGTTGTATTCCCCGAACGGGGAGGAAACACCGGGGAGCTGTTTTTT CSVVFPERGGNTGELFF
TRBJ2-7 - TRBV5-1 - TGCGCCAGCAGCTGGTCGGGGGAAGAGCAGTACTTC CASSWSGEEQYF
TRBJ2-5 - TRBV7-9 - TGTGCCAGCAGCGGCAGGGGACAAGAGACCCAGTACTTC CASSGRGQETQYF
TRBJ1-6 - TRBV19 - TGTGCCAGTAGTATTTTGGGGCAGCAGAATAATTCACCCCTCCACTTT CASSILGQQNNSPLHF
TRBJ2-5 TRBD1 TRBV19 - TGTGCCAGTAGTATGGGGACAGGGAGGCAAGAGACCCAGTACTTC CASSMGTGRQETQYF
TRBJ2-5 TRBD1 TRBV2 - TGTGCCAGCAGATTCCGGACAGGGATGGGGGAGACCCAGTACTTC CASRFRTGMGETQYF
TRBJ2-7 - TRBV6-5 - TGTGCCAGCAGTCGGGAGAGCGATGAGGAGCAGTACTTC CASSRESDEEQYF
TRBJ2-7 TRBD1 TRBV19 once TGTGCCAGTAGTCCAGGGGGCCCTTTTTACGAGCAGTACTTC CASSPGGPFYEQYF
TRBJ1-2 - TRBV7-2 - TGTGCCAGCAGCCGCGAGGCGAGTAACTATGGCTACACCTTC CASSREASNYGYTF